One sample yielded the 24 T cell receptor beta chains listed below, sequenced in a study of T cell repertoires and HLA-DP antigens (dated by TCRdb to 2016 to 2019). These receptors are not linked to any known antigen. The library was generated by the immunoSEQ multiplex PCR assay. In its TCRdb copy, this immuneACCESS table keeps in-frame sequences only and misses some clones. Where compared with another copy, unresolved V genes explain less than half of these, and the others have no known cause. Counted in this sample were approximately 89,000 clones; around nine tenths of them appeared once. Together, the top ten hold about 1.5% of the sample. Source material: CD4+ T cells from PBMCs. The receptors stem from a man in his fifties or sixties in good health and CMV-seronegative.

The chain employs TRBV25-1 and TRBJ2-3; TRBD2 agrees at 11 bases. The V segment lost 5 bases and the J segment 1 base; nucleotides outside the gene matches: 2. Germline CDR1 reads MGHDK; CDR2 reads SYGVNS. This CDR3 is 15 amino acids long. CDR3 nucleotides: TGTGCCAGCAGTTCACTAGCGGGAGGCACAGATACGCAGTATTTT. It is translated as CASSSLAGGTDTQYF.

This clone was seen a single time. This sequence joins TRBV6-5 and TRBJ2-7, with D tentatively TRBD2 (5 bases). The CDR3 covers 15 residues. The V and J ends lost 0 bases and 3 bases respectively, with 12 bases between them. Germline V lookup: CDR1 MNHEY, CDR2 SVGAGI. The CDR3 spells CASSYSAYGDYEQYF. The DNA of the CDR3 is TGTGCCAGCAGTTACTCGGCATACGGGGACTACGAGCAGTACTTC.

The chain links TRBV18 to TRBJ1-1; D remains unclear. The CDR3 covers 15 residues. With 0 bases removed from V and 1 base from J, the gap between germline ends came to 9 bases. Germline loops: CDR1 KGHSH, CDR2 LQKENI. CDR3 in amino acids: CASSPPVGKNTEAFF. The CDR3 nucleotides read TGTGCCAGCTCACCACCGGTAGGGAAGAACACTGAAGCTTTCTTT.

V is TRBV5-4 and J is TRBJ1-5, with D perhaps TRBD1 (5 bases). CDR3 length equals 14 residues. From germline, CDR1 is SGHNT and CDR2 YYREEE (reference sequence). The V end lost 2 bases, the J end lost 3 bases, and 9 bases lay between the germline ends. The CDR3 loop is CASSFQGSNQPQHF. CDR3 bases: TGTGCCAGCAGCTTCCAGGGATCCAATCAGCCCCAGCATTTT.

This chain links TRBV11-2 with TRBJ2-7; D may match TRBD1 or TRBD2 (5 bases each). The CDR3 consists of 14 residues. Per germline, CDR1 SGHAT and CDR2 FQNNGV. The ends were cut back, 4 bases at V and 4 bases at J, with 14 bases in the middle. CDR3 DNA sequence: TGTGCCAGCAGCTCCGGGGCCCTATCTTACGAGCAGTACTTC. It is translated as CASSSGALSYEQYF.

V gene TRBV18 combines with J gene TRBJ2-7; 10 bases agree with TRBD2. CDR3 length equals 16 residues. Per germline, CDR1 KGHSH and CDR2 LQKENI. Unmatched junction bases numbered 12, after V lost 3 bases and J lost 7 bases. The DNA of the CDR3 is TGTGCCAGCTCACCGCTGCTAGCGGGAGATTTAGAAGAGCAGTACTTC. Residues: CASSPLLAGDLEEQYF.

The rearrangement joins TRBV27 to TRBJ1-4; D unresolved. This CDR3 has 15 residues. V was pared by 4 bases and J by 4 bases, with 13 bases between. Germline CDR1 reads MNHEY; CDR2 reads SMNVEV (reference sequence). The chain's CDR3 is CASSSPGGNNEKLFF. CDR3 coding DNA: TGTGCCAGCAGTTCCCCGGGAGGAAATAATGAAAAACTGTTTTTT.

The V gene is TRBV30, the J gene TRBJ2-3; 7 bases agree with TRBD2. Germline V gene data show CDR1 as GTSNPN and CDR2 as SVGIG (reference sequence). V dropped 2 bases and J dropped 2; count of bases not matched to a gene: 10. The CDR3 is 16 residues long. CDR3 region: CAWSRWSGGLTDTQYF. The CDR3 DNA is TGTGCCTGGAGTCGTTGGTCGGGAGGCCTCACAGATACGCAGTATTTT.

The V and J genes are TRBV6-1 and TRBJ2-7; the D gene could be TRBD1 or TRBD2 (6 bases each). This CDR3 has 15 residues. Germline CDR1 is MNHNS and CDR2 is SASEGT. The V end was cut by 8 bases, the J end by 0 bases, with 17 bases between. CDR3 in DNA: TGTGCCAGCTACCCCCGGAGGGGGATCTCCTACGAGCAGTACTTC. Its protein is CASYPRRGISYEQYF.

The chain joins TRBV28 to TRBJ1-3; D ambiguous. Per germline, CDR1 MDHEN and CDR2 SYDVKM. Trimming removed 3 bases at V and 4 bases at J, with 16 bases between. The CDR3 totals 16 residues. CDR3 DNA sequence: TGTGCCAGCAGTTTGGCCCAGGTGGGCTCGGGAAACACCATATATTTT. This encodes CASSLAQVGSGNTIYF.

The CDR3 spells CSVEDFSRPSSGNTIYF. CDR3 nucleotide sequence: TGCAGCGTTGAAGATTTTTCCAGGCCGAGCTCTGGAAACACCATATATTTT. The chain combines TRBV29-1 with TRBJ1-3, with no clear D. V lost 0 bases to trimming and J lost 0 bases, with 15 bases between them. The CDR3 spans 17 residues. Germline V gene sequence: CDR1 SQVTM, CDR2 ANQGSEA.

The chain has TRBV7-2 and TRBJ1-5, with TRBD1 identical over 7 bases. The CDR3 is 14 amino acids. V dropped 5 bases and J dropped 3; count of bases not matched to a gene: 4. The germline V gene has CDR1 SGHTA and CDR2 FQGNSA. The chain's CDR3 is CASSLTGLNQPQHF. The CDR3 bases are TGTGCCAGCAGCCTGACAGGGCTCAATCAGCCCCAGCATTTT.

V is TRBV5-1 and J is TRBJ1-1; D is undetermined. The CDR3 totals 11 residues. Per the germline V gene, CDR1 is SGHRS and CDR2 is YFSETQ. V lost 3 bases and J 11 bases, leaving 11 bases between the germline ends. The DNA for the CDR3 is TGCGCCAGCAGCTACCGCGGCTTGGCTTTCTTT. Its protein is CASSYRGLAFF. Based on the CDR3 plus reference TRBV5-1 and TRBJ1-1, the full variable domain is KAGVTQTPRYLIKTRGQQVTLSCSPISGHRSVSWYQQTPGQGLQFLFEYFSETQRNKGNFPGRFSGRQFSNSRSEMNVSTLELGDSALYLCASSYRGLAFFGQGTRLTVV.

This chain connects TRBV10-3 to TRBJ2-7; no clear D gene. CDR1 ENHRY and CDR2 SYGVKD come from the germline V gene. This CDR3 comprises 13 residues. V lost 6 bases and J 5 bases, leaving 14 bases between the germline ends. Written as DNA, the CDR3 is TGTGCCATCAGGATGGGCGGTTACCACGAGCAGTACTTC. Protein: CAIRMGGYHEQYF.

This clone was observed a handful of times. J is TRBJ1-6 and V is TRBV6-5; TRBD1 agrees at 9 bases. The CDR3 totals 15 residues. V was clipped by 5 bases and J by 4 bases; unmatched bases: 3. Germline CDR1 and CDR2: MNHEY and SVGAGI. The chain's CDR3 is CASSPGQGYNSPLHF. The CDR3 DNA sequence: TGTGCCAGCAGTCCGGGACAGGGTTATAATTCACCCCTCCACTTT.

This clone was found once. The chain joins TRBV28 to TRBJ2-7; 13 bases are a match to TRBD2. Germline V lookup: CDR1 MDHEN, CDR2 SYDVKM. The CDR3 covers 16 residues. J was trimmed by 3 bases and V by 4 bases; bases with no gene match: 6. The DNA for the CDR3 is TGTGCCAGCAGTTCCCAGACTAGCGGGAGGAACTACGAGCAGTACTTC. Amino acid sequence: CASSSQTSGRNYEQYF.

This clone was seen just once. The genes are TRBV5-5 and TRBJ1-4; D perhaps matches TRBD1 (5 bases). CDR1 SGHKS and CDR2 YYEKEE come from the germline V gene (reference sequence). The V gene lost 3 bases and the J gene lost 3 bases, with 12 bases spanning the gap. The CDR3 is 15 amino acids. This CDR3 is CASSSRDWANEKLFF. CDR3 bases: TGTGCCAGCAGCTCCCGGGACTGGGCTAATGAAAAACTGTTTTTT.

This chain joins TRBV10-2 and TRBJ2-1; 9 nucleotides line up with TRBD1. CDR3 length: 15 amino acids. Germline loops: CDR1 WSHSY, CDR2 SAAADI. Trimming took 4 bases from V and 7 from J; bases not matched to a gene: 8. CDR3 residues: CASSGGGTGRNEQFF. CDR3 bases: TGCGCCAGCAGTGGGGGAGGGACAGGGCGGAATGAGCAGTTCTTC.

The chain is built from TRBV28 and TRBJ2-2; D gene unclear. Looked up from germline, CDR1 is MDHEN and CDR2 is SYDVKM. The CDR3 runs to 15 residues. Between the trimmed V and J ends, which lost 4 bases and 7 bases, there was a span of 16 bases. The CDR3 spells CASSSSGPASGELFF. The CDR3 DNA follows: TGTGCCAGCAGTTCCTCGGGCCCGGCCAGCGGGGAGCTGTTTTTT.

The V and J genes are TRBV27 and TRBJ2-7, with 11 nucleotides matching TRBD2. This CDR3 contains 18 residues. Looked up from germline, CDR1 is MNHEY and CDR2 is SMNVEV (reference sequence). Losses at the gene ends were 1 base for V and 6 bases for J; bases not matched to a gene: 14. This chain's CDR3 is CASSLFPLELAGVSEQYF. In DNA, the CDR3 is TGTGCCAGCAGTTTATTCCCTTTAGAACTAGCGGGAGTTTCCGAGCAGTACTTC.

This sequence joins TRBV7-2 and TRBJ2-3; D is uncertain. Germline CDR1 is SGHTA and CDR2 is FQGNSA. Between the trimmed V and J ends, which lost 3 bases and 2 bases, there was a span of 21 bases. This CDR3 region has 18 residues. CDR3 loop: CASSFRPLGSLNTDTQYF. Here the CDR3 DNA reads TGTGCCAGCAGCTTCCGCCCTTTGGGTAGTCTTAACACAGATACGCAGTATTTT.

The V gene is TRBV30, the J gene TRBJ2-7, with 8 bases that match TRBD1. CDR3 size: 15 residues. The trim removed 0 bases at V and 2 bases at J, leaving 6 bases unmatched. Germline V lookup: CDR1 GTSNPN, CDR2 SVGIG (reference sequence). The CDR3 loop reads CAWSVWTGLTYEQYF. As DNA, the CDR3 is TGTGCCTGGAGTGTGTGGACAGGGCTCACCTACGAGCAGTACTTC.

The V call is TRBV21-1, the J call TRBJ1-6; the table's D call, TRBD1, has no DNA check behind it. TRBV21-1 is designated a pseudogene. This CDR3 is 15 amino acids long. In nucleotides, the CDR3 is TGTGCCAGCAGCCCCCGGGACAGGGGGACTTCACCCCTCCACTTT. Amino acids: CASSPRDRGTSPLHF.

The gene calls are TRBV28 and TRBJ1-2; D gene ambiguous. Per the germline V gene, CDR1 is MDHEN and CDR2 is SYDVKM. V lost 3 bases and J 4 bases, leaving 9 bases between the germline ends. This CDR3 region has 13 residues. The CDR3 is CASSFAGSYGYTF. In DNA, the CDR3 is TGTGCCAGCAGTTTCGCGGGGTCCTATGGCTACACCTTC.